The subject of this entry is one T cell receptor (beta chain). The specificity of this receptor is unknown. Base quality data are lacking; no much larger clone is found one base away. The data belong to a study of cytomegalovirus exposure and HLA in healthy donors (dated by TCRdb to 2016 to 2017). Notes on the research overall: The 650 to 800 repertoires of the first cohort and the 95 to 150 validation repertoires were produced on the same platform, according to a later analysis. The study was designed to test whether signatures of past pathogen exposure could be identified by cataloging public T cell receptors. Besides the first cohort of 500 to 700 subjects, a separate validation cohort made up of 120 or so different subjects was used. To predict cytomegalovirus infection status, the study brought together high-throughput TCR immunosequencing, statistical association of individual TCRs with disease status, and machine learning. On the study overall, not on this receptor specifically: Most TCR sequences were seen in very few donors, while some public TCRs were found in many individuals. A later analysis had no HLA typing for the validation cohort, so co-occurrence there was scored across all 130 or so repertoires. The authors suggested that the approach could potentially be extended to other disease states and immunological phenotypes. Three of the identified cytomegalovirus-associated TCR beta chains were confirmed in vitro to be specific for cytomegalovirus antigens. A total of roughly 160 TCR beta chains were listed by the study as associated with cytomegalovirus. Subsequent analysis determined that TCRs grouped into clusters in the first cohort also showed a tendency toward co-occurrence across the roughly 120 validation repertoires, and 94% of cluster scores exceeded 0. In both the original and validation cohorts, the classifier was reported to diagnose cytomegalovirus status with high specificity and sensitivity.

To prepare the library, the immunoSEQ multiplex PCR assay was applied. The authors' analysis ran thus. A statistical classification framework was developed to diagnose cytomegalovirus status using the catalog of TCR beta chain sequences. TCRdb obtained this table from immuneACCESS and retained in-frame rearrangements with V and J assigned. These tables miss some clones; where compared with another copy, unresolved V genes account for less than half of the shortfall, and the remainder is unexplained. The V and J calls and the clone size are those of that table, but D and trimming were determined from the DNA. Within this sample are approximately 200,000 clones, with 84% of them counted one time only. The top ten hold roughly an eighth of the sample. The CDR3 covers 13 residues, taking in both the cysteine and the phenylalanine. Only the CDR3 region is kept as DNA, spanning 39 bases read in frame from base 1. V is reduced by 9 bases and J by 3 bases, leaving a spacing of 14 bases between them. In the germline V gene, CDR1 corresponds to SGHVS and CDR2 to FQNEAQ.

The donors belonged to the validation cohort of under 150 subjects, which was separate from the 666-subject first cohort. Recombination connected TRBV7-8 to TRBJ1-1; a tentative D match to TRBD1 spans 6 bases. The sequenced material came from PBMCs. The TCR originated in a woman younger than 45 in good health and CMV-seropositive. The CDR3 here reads CASGREGDTEAFF. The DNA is TGTGCCAGTGGCAGGGAGGGGGACACTGAAGCTTTCTTT.